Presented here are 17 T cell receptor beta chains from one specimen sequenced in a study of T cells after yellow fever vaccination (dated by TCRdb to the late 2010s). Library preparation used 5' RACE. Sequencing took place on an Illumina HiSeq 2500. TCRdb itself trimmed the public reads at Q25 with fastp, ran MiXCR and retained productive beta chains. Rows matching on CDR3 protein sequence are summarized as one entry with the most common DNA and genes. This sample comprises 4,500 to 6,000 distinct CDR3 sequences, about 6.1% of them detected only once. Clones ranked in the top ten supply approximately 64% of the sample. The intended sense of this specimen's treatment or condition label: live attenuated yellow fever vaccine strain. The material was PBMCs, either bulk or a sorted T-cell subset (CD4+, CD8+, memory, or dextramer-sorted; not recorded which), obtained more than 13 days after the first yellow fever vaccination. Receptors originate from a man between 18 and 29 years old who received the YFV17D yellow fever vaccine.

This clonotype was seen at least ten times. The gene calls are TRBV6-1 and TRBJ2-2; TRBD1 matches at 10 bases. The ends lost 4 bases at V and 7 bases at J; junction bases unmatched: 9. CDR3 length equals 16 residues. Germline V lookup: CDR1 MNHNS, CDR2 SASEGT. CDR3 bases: TGTGCCAGCAGTGCCGTCGGGACAGGGGCGGGCGGGGAGCTGTTTTTT. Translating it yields CASSAVGTGAGGELFF.

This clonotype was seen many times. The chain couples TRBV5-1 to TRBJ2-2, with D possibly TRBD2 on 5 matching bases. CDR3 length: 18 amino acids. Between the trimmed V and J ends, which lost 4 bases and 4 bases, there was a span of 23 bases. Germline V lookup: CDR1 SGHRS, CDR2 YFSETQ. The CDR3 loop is CASSLHLRARAGTGELFF. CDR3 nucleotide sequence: TGCGCCAGCAGCCTGCACCTTAGAGCCCGCGCGGGCACCGGGGAGCTGTTTTTT.

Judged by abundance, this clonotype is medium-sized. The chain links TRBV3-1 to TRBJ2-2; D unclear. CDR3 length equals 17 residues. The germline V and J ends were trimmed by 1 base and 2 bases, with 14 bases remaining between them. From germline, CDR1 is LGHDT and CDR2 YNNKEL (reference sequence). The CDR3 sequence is CASSQVLVGPNTGELFF. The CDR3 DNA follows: TGTGCCAGCAGCCAAGTATTGGTCGGGCCAAACACCGGGGAGCTGTTTTTT.

In nucleotides, the CDR3 is TGCAGTTGTGGCCAGGCCCCGGCCTACGAGCAGTACTTC. It codes for CSCGQAPAYEQYF. The gene calls are TRBV20-1 and TRBJ2-7; D not resolved. The CDR3 has 13 residues. Per germline, CDR1 DFQATT and CDR2 SNEGSKA (reference sequence). Deletions cut 8 bases from V and 2 bases from J, with 16 bases between.

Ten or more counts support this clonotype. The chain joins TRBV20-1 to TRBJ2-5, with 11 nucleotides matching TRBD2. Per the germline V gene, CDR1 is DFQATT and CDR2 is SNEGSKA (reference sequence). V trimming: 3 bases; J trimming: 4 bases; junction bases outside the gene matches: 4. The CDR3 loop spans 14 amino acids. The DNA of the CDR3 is TGCAGTGCTAGTTTCCTAGCGGGGGGAGAGACCCAGTACTTC. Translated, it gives CSASFLAGGETQYF.

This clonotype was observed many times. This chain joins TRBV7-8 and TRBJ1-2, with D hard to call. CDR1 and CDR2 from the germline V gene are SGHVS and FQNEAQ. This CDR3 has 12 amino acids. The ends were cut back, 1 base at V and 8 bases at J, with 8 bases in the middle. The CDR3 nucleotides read TGTGCCAGCAGCTTAGTAAGAGACGGCTACACCTTC. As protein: CASSLVRDGYTF.

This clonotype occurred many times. CDR3 amino acids: CSARSGTGVYSGNTIYF. As DNA, the CDR3 is TGCAGTGCTAGATCCGGGACAGGGGTCTACTCTGGAAACACCATATATTTT. The gene calls are TRBV20-1 and TRBJ1-3; 10 bases map to TRBD1. Germline V gene lookup returns CDR1 DFQATT and CDR2 SNEGSKA (reference sequence). This CDR3 region has 17 residues. V was clipped by 2 bases and J by 0 bases; unmatched bases: 7.

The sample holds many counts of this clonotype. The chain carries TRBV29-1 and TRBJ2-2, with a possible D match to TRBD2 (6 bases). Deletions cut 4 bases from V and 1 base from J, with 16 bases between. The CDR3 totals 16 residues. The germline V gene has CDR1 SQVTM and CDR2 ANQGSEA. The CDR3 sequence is CSVAEGGLRNTGELFF. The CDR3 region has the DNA TGCAGCGTTGCGGAGGGTGGCTTAAGGAACACCGGGGAGCTGTTTTTT.

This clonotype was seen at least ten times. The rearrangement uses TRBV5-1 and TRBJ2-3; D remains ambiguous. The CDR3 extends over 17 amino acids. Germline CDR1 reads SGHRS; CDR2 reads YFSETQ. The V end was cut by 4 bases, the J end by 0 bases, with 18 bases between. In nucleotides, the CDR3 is TGCGCCAGCAGCCTAGGGTTCTTTACTCCTAGCACAGATACGCAGTATTTT. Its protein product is CASSLGFFTPSTDTQYF.

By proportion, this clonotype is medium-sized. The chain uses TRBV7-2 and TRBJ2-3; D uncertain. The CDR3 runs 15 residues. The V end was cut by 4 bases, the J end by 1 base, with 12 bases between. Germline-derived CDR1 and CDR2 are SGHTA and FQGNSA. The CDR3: CASSSDSMGTDTQYF. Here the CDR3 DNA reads TGTGCCAGCAGCTCCGATAGCATGGGCACAGATACGCAGTATTTT.

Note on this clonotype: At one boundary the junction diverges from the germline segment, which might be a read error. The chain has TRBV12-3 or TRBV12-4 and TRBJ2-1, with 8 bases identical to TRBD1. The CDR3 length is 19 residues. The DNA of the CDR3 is TGTGCCAGCTGTTTTCCGAGGACAGGGCCACCGTTAAAAGACAATGAGCAGTTCTTC. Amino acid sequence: CASCFPRTGPPLKDNEQFF.

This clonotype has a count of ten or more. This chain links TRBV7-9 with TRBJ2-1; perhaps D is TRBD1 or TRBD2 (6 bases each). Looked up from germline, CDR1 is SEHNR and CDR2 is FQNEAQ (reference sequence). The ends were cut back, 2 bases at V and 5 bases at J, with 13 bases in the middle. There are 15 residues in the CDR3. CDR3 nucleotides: TGTGCCAGCAGCTTAAACCGGGGGCGGCACAATGAGCAGTTCTTC. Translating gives CASSLNRGRHNEQFF.

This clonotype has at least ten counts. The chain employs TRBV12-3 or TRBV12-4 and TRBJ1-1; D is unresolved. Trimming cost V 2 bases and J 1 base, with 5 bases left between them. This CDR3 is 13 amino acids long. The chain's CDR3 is CASSLLANTEAFF. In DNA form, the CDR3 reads TGTGCCAGCAGTTTATTAGCGAACACTGAAGCTTTCTTT.

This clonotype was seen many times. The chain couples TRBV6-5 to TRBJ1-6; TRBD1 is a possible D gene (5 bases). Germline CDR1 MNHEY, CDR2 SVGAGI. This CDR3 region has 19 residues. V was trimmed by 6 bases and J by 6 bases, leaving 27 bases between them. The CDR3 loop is CASSTLLKAGSFLNSPLHF. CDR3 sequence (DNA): TGTGCCAGCAGCACCCTCCTCAAGGCAGGGTCCTTCCTTAATTCACCCCTCCACTTT.

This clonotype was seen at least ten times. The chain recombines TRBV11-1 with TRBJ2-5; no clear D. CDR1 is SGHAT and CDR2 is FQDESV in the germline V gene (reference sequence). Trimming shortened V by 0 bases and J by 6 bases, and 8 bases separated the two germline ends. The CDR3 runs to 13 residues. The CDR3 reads CASSLAGSQTQYF. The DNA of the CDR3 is TGTGCCAGCAGCTTAGCGGGCAGCCAGACCCAGTACTTC. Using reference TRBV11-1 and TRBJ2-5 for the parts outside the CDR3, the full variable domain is EAEVAQSPRYKITEKSQAVAFWCDPISGHATLYWYRQILGQGPELLVQFQDESVVDDSQLPKDRFSAERLKGVDSTLKIQPAELGDSAMYLCASSLAGSQTQYFGPGTRLLVL.

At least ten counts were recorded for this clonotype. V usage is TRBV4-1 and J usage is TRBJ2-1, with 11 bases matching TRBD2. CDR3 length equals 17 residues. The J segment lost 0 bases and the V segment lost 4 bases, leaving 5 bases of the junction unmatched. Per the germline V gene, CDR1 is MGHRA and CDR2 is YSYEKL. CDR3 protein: CASSPLAGGYSYNEQFF. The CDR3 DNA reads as TGCGCCAGCAGCCCCCTAGCGGGGGGCTACTCCTACAATGAGCAGTTCTTC.

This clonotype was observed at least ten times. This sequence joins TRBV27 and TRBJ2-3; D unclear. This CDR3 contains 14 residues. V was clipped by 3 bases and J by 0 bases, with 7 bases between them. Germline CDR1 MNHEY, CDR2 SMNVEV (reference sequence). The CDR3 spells CASSLSDSTDTQYF. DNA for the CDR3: TGTGCCAGCAGTTTGTCAGATAGCACAGATACGCAGTATTTT.